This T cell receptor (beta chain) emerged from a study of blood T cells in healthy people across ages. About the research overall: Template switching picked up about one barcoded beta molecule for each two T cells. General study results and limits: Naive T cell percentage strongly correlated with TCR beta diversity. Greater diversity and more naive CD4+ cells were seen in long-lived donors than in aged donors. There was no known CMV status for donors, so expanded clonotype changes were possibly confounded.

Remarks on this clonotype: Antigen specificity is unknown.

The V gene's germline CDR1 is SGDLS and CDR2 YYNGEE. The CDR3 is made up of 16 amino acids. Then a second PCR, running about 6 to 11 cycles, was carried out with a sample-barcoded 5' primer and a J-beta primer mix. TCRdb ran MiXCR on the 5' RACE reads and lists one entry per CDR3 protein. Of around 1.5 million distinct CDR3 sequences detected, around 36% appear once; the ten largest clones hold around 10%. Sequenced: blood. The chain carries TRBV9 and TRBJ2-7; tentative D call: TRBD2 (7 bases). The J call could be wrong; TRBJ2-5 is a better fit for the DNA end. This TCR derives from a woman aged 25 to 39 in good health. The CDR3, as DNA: TGTGCCAGCAGCCCCAGTGGGGGCGGGGGCCGCCAGACCCAGTACTTC. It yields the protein CASSPSGGGGRQTQYF.